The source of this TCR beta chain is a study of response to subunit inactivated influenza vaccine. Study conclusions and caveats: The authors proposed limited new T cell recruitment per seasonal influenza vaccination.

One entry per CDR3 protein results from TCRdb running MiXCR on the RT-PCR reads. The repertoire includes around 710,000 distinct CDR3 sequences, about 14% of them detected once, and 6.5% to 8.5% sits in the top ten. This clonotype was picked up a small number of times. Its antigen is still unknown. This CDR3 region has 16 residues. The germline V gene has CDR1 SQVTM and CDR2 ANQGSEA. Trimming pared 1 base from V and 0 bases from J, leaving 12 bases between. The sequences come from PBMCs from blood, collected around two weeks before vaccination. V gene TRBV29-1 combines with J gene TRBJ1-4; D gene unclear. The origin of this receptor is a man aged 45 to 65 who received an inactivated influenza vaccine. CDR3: CSVEATYLATNEKLFF. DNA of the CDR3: TGCAGCGTTGAAGCCACCTACCTGGCAACTAATGAAAAACTGTTTTTT.